This T cell receptor (beta chain) was recorded in a study of CD8+ T cells in alopecia areata. In regard to this clone: Its antigen is not identified.

Study results and caveats: Higher clonality than in normal scalp was seen in lesional scalp, especially alopecia totalis/universalis.

PBMCs were stained for CD3, CD4 and CD8, and CD4+ and CD8+ T cells were sorted. Germline V CDR1 and CDR2: GTSNPN, SVGIG (reference sequence). V lost 8 bases, J lost 4 bases, and 5 bases stayed unmatched. This CDR3 comprises 12 residues. Once RNA had been extracted, it was reverse transcribed into cDNA to act as the sequencing template. Produced via immunoSEQ multiplex PCR; TCRdb's table is partial and in-frame only. The repertoire holds about 200,000 clones, roughly 56% seen once, with nearly 5% in the top ten. The sequence derives from a human donor in good health. Sequencing input: CD8+ T cells sorted from blood. The J gene is TRBJ2-5, the V gene TRBV30; 9 bases match TRBD1. CDR3 sequence: CALDRGGETQYF. The DNA of the CDR3 is TGTGCCCTAGACAGGGGGGGAGAGACCCAGTACTTC. Based on the CDR3 plus reference TRBV30 and TRBJ2-5, the full variable domain is SQTIHQWPATLVQPVGSPLSLECTVEGTSNPNLYWYRQAAGRGLQLLFYSVGIGQISSEVPQNLSASRPQDRQFILSSKKLLLSDSGFYLCALDRGGETQYFGPGTRLLVL.